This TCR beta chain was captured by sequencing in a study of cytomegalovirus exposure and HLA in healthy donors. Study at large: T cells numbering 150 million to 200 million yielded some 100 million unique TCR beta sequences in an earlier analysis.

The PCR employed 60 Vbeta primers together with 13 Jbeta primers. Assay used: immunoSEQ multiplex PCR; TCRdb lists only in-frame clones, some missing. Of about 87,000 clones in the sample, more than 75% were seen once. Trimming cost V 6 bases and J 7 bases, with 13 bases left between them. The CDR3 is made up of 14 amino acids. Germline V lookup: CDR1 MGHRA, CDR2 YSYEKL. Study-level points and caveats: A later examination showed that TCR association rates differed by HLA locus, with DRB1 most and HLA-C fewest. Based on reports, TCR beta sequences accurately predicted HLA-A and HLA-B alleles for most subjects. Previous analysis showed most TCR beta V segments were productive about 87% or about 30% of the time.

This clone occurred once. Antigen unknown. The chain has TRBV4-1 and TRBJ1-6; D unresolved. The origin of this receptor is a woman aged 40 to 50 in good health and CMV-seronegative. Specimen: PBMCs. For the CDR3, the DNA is TGCGCCAGCAGTCCCATCAGCGAAAATTCACCCCTCCACTTT. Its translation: CASSPISENSPLHF.